Listed below are T cell receptor beta chains from one sample, sequenced in a study of T cell responses to AZD1222 COVID-19 vaccine. Generated by immunoSEQ multiplex PCR, the TCRdb table keeps only in-frame clones and is missing some. The data show about 100,000 clones, about 87% seen once. Sequences were derived from peripheral blood, sampled on day 0 of AZD1222 vaccination. The receptors originated from an adult in good health. The CDR3 runs from the conserved cysteine through the conserved F or W. D genes are given only for firm matches. Clone sizes are given selectively: once, few, many, or a class where the clone is expanded.

d_call,clone_size,v_call,j_call,cdr3_aa,cdr3_nt
TRBD2,-,TRBV7-2,TRBJ2-5,CASSLATPGLAGRGRETQYF,TGTGCCAGCAGCTTAGCCACGCCGGGACTAGCGGGAAGGGGTCGAGAGACCCAGTACTTC
-,-,TRBV4-1,TRBJ2-7,CASSQDPNYEQYF,TGCGCCAGCAGCCAAGATCCCAATTACGAGCAGTACTTC
TRBD1,once,TRBV5-1,TRBJ2-7,CASSWTGKNYEQYF,TGCGCCAGCAGCTGGACAGGGAAAAACTACGAGCAGTACTTC
TRBD1,-,TRBV25-1,TRBJ2-7,CASSAHSGGGDRSYEQYF,TGTGCCAGCAGTGCCCACTCAGGGGGCGGAGATCGCTCCTACGAGCAGTACTTC
-,-,TRBV5-1,TRBJ2-5,CASSPGQSSGSVETQYF,TGCGCCAGCAGCCCGGGACAGTCGAGCGGGAGTGTGGAGACCCAGTACTTC
-,-,TRBV25-1,TRBJ1-1,CASREGLNTEAFF,TGTGCCAGCAGGGAGGGCCTGAACACTGAAGCTTTCTTT
-,-,TRBV5-6,TRBJ1-4,CASSLANLGRRTANEKLFF,TGTGCCAGCAGCTTGGCCAACCTTGGCCGTCGGACAGCTAATGAAAAACTGTTTTTT
-,-,TRBV3-1/TRBV3-2,TRBJ2-7,CASTPGLLRNEQYF,TGTGCCAGCACCCCGGGACTGTTGAGAAACGAGCAGTACTTC
-,-,TRBV30,TRBJ1-2,CAWSSGIYGYTF,TGTGCCTGGAGTTCGGGGATCTATGGCTACACCTTC
-,-,TRBV6-2/TRBV6-3,TRBJ1-5,CASSPGSRPQHF,TGTGCCAGCAGCCCCGGAAGCCGGCCCCAGCATTTT
TRBD1,-,TRBV12-3/TRBV12-4,TRBJ2-7,CASSRTGSEQYF,TGTGCCAGCAGCCGGACAGGGAGCGAGCAGTACTTC
-,few,TRBV12-3/TRBV12-4,TRBJ1-1,CASSLSPSAAFF,TGTGCCAGCAGTTTAAGTCCTTCAGCGGCTTTCTTT
-,-,TRBV27,TRBJ1-5,CASSLEASPLDQPQHF,TGTGCCAGCAGTTTGGAGGCCTCACCCCTGGATCAGCCCCAGCATTTT
TRBD2,-,TRBV6-5,TRBJ2-7,CASSYSLAVDYEQYF,TGTGCCAGCAGTTACTCCCTAGCGGTGGACTACGAGCAGTACTTC
TRBD2,-,TRBV6-4,TRBJ2-3,CASSDGAGDSTDTQYF,TGTGCCAGCAGTGACGGGGCGGGAGATAGCACAGATACGCAGTATTTT
-,-,TRBV11-2,TRBJ2-3,CASSAPGLFRSPDTQYF,TGTGCCAGCAGCGCCCCCGGACTCTTTCGATCACCAGATACGCAGTATTTT
TRBD1,few,TRBV19,TRBJ1-5,CASSGTGEYQPQHF,TGTGCCAGTAGCGGGACAGGGGAGTATCAGCCCCAGCATTTT
-,-,TRBV6-1,TRBJ2-4,CASSEAIIRDIQYF,TGTGCCAGCAGTGAAGCTATAATCCGGGACATTCAGTACTTC
-,-,TRBV6-5,TRBJ1-1,CASNEVEGAEAFF,TGTGCCAGCAACGAGGTGGAGGGCGCTGAAGCTTTCTTT
-,-,TRBV24-1,TRBJ2-3,CATSDFRGTDTQYF,TGTGCCACCAGTGATTTCAGGGGCACAGATACGCAGTATTTT
TRBD1,-,TRBV6-2/TRBV6-3,TRBJ1-6,CASSWETGLPSSYNSPLHF,TGTGCCAGCAGTTGGGAGACAGGGCTCCCGAGCTCCTATAATTCACCCCTCCACTTT
-,few,TRBV14,TRBJ2-7,CASSQVGGAYEQYF,TGTGCCAGCAGCCAAGTCGGCGGGGCCTACGAGCAGTACTTC
-,-,TRBV5-8,TRBJ1-1,CASSMRVPGAFF,TGTGCCAGCAGCATGAGGGTGCCTGGAGCTTTCTTT
-,-,TRBV29-1,TRBJ2-7,CSVEVWASAIPEQYF,TGCAGCGTTGAAGTTTGGGCTAGCGCCATCCCCGAGCAGTACTTC
-,-,TRBV14,TRBJ1-5,CASRRDPLRRSNQPQHF,TGTGCCAGCAGAAGGGACCCCTTGCGACGGAGCAATCAGCCCCAGCATTTT
-,few,TRBV27,TRBJ1-4,CASSPRGTTNEKLFF,TGTGCCAGCAGTCCACGGGGAACAACTAATGAAAAACTGTTTTTT
-,-,TRBV6-2/TRBV6-3,TRBJ2-7,CASSLGLGLTEQYF,TGTGCCAGCAGCTTGGGACTGGGCTTGACCGAGCAGTACTTC